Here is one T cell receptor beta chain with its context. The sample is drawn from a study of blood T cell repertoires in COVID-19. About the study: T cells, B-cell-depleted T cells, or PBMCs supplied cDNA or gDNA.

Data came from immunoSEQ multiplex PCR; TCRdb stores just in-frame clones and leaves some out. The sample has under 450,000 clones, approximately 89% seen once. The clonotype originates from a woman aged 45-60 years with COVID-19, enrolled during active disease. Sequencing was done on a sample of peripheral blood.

The CDR3 DNA is TGCGCCAGCAGCTTCATCTCCGGGTCCAAAGTGGCTGATGGCTACACCTTC. As protein: CASSFISGSKVADGYTF. The rearrangement joins TRBV5-1 to TRBJ1-2; no reliable D call. Per germline, CDR1 SGHRS and CDR2 YFSETQ. V lost 2 bases and J 6 bases, leaving 23 bases between the germline ends. The CDR3 covers 17 residues.